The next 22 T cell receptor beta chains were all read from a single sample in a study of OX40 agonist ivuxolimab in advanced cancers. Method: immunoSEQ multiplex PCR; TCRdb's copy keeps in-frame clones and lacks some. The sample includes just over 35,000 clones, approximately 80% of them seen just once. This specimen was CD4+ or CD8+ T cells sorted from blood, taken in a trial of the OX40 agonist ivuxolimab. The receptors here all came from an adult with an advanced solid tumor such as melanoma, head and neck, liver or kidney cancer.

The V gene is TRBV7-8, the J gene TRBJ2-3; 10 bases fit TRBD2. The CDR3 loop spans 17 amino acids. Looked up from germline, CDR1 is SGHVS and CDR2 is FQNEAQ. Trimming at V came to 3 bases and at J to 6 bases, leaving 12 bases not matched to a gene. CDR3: CASSLVGVSGGGDTQYF. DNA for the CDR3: TGTGCCAGCAGCTTGGTCGGAGTGAGCGGGGGGGGTGATACGCAGTATTTT.

CDR3 coding DNA: TGTGCCAGCAGCTTAAGGCTCACAGGGGGCTCTGGAAACACCATATATTTT. Protein sequence: CASSLRLTGGSGNTIYF. V usage is TRBV7-9 and J usage is TRBJ1-3; TRBD1 matches 8 bases. This CDR3 is built from 17 residues. V was clipped by 2 bases and J by 0 bases; unmatched bases: 6. CDR1 SEHNR and CDR2 FQNEAQ come from the germline V gene (reference sequence).

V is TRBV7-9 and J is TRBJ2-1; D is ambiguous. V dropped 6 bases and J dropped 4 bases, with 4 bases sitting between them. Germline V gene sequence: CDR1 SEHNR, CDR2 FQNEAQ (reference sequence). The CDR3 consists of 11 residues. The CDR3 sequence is CASRGYNEQFF. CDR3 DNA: TGTGCCAGCAGAGGTTACAATGAGCAGTTCTTC.

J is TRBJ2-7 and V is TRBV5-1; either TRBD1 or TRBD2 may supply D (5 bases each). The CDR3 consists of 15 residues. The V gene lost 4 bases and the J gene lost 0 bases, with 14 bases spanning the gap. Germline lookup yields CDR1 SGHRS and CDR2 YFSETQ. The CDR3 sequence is CASSPRGLSSYEQYF. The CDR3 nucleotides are TGCGCCAGCAGCCCGAGGGGCCTGAGCTCCTACGAGCAGTACTTC.

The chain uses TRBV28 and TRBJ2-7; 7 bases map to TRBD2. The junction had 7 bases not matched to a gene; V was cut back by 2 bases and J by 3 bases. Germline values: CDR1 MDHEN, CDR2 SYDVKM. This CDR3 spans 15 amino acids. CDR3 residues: CASSLGAGRNYEQYF. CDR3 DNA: TGTGCCAGCAGTTTAGGAGCGGGGCGCAACTACGAGCAGTACTTC.

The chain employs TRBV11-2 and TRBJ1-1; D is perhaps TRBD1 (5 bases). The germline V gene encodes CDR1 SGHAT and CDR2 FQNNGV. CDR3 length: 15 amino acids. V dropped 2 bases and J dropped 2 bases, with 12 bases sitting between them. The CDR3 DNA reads TGTGCCAGCAGCTTAAACGGGGCTAAAAACACTGAAGCTTTCTTT. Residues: CASSLNGAKNTEAFF. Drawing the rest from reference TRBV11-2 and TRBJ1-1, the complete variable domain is EAGVAQSPRYKIIEKRQSVAFWCNPISGHATLYWYQQILGQGPKLLIQFQNNGVVDDSQLPKDRFSAERLKGVDSTLKIQPAKLEDSAVYLCASSLNGAKNTEAFFGQGTRLTVV.

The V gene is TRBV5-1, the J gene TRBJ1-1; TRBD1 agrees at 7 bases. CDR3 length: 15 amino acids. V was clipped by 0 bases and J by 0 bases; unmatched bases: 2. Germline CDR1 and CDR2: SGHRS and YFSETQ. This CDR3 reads CASSLAQGLNTEAFF. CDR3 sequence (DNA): TGCGCCAGCAGCTTGGCACAGGGGCTGAACACTGAAGCTTTCTTT.

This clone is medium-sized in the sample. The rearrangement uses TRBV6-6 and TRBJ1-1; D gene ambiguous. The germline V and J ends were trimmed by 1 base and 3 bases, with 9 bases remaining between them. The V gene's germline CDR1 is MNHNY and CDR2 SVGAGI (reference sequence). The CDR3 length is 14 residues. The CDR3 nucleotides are TGTGCCAGCAGTTACTTTCCCGTGGACACTGAAGCTTTCTTT. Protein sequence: CASSYFPVDTEAFF.

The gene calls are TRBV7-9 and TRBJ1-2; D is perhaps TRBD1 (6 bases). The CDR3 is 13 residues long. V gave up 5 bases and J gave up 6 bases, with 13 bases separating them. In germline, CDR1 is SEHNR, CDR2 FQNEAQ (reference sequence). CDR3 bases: TGTGCCAGCAGCGAAGGGGGTTTAGATGGCTACACCTTC. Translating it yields CASSEGGLDGYTF.

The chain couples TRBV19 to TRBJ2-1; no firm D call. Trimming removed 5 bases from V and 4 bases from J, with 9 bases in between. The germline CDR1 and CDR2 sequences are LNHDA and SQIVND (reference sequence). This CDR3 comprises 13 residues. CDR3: CASSSTRYNEQFF. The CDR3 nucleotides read TGTGCCAGTAGTTCAACACGGTACAATGAGCAGTTCTTC.

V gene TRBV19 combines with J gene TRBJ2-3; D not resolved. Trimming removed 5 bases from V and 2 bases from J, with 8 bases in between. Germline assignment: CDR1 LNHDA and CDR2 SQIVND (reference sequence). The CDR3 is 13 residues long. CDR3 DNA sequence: TGTGCCAGTAGTCTCCCGTCCACAGATACGCAGTATTTT. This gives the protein CASSLPSTDTQYF.

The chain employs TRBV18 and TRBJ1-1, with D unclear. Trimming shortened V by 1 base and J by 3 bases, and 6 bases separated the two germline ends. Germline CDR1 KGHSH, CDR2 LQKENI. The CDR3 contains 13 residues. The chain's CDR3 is CASSPRADTEAFF. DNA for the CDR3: TGTGCCAGCTCACCACGGGCGGACACTGAAGCTTTCTTT.

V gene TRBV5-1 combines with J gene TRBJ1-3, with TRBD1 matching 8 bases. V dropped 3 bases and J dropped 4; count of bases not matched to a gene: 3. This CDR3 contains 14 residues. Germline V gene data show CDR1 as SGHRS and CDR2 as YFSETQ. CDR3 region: CASSSRGPGNTIYF. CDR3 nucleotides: TGCGCCAGCAGCTCCAGGGGGCCCGGAAACACCATATATTTT.

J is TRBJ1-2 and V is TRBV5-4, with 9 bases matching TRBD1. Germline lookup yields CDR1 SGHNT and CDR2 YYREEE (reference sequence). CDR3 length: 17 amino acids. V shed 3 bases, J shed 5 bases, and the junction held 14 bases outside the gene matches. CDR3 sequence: CASSSAGQGHVWYGYTF. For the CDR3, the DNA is TGTGCCAGCAGCTCAGCGGGACAGGGACATGTGTGGTATGGCTACACCTTC.

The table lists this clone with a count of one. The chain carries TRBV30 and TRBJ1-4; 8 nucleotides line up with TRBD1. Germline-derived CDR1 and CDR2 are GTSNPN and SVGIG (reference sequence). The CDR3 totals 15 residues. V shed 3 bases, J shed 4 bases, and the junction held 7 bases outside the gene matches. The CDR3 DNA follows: TGTGCCTGGAGCGCGGGACAGGCCCTTAATGAAAAACTGTTTTTT. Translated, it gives CAWSAGQALNEKLFF.

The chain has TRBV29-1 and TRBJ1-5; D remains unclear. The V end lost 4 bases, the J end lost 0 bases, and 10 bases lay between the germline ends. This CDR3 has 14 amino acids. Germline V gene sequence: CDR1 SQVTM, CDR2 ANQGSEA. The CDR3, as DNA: TGCAGCGTTGCAGCGTGGGGTAGCAATCAGCCCCAGCATTTT. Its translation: CSVAAWGSNQPQHF.

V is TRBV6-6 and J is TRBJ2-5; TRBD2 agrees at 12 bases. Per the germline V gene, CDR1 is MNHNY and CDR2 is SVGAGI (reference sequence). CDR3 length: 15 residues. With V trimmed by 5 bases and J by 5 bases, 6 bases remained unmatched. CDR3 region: CASSLLAGGLETQYF. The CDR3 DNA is TGTGCCAGCAGTCTGCTAGCGGGGGGGCTTGAGACCCAGTACTTC.

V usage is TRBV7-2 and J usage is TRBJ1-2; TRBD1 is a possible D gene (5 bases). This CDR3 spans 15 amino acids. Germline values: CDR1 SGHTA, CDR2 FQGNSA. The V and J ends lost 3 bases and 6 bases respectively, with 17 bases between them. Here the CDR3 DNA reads TGTGCCAGCAGCTTCTTTCGGGGGTGGGAAAATGGCTACACCTTC. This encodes CASSFFRGWENGYTF.

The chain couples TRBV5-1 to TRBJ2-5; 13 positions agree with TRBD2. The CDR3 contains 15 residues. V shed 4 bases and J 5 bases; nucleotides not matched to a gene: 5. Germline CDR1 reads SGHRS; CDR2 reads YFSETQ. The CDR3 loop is CASSPGTSGVETQYF. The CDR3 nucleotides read TGCGCCAGCAGCCCGGGGACTAGCGGGGTGGAGACCCAGTACTTC. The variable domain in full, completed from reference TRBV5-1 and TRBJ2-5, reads KAGVTQTPRYLIKTRGQQVTLSCSPISGHRSVSWYQQTPGQGLQFLFEYFSETQRNKGNFPGRFSGRQFSNSRSEMNVSTLELGDSALYLCASSPGTSGVETQYFGPGTRLLVL.

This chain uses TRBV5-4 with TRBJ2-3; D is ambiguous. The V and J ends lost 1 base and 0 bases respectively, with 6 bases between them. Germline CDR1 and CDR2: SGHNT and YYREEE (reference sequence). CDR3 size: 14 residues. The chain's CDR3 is CASSLYLSTDTQYF. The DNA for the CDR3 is TGTGCCAGCAGCTTGTATCTCAGCACAGATACGCAGTATTTT.

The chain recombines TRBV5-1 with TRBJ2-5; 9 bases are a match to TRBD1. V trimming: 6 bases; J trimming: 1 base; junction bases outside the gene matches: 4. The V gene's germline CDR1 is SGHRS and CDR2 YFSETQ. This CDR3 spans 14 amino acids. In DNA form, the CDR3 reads TGCGCCAGCAAGAAGGGACAGGGCCAAGAGACCCAGTACTTC. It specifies CASKKGQGQETQYF.

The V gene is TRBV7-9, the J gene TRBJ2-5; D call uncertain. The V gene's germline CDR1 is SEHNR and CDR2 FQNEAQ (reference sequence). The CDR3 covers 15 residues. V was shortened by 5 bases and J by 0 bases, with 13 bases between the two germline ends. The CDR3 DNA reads TGTGCCAGCAGCCAACAATTGGCAAACCAAGAGACCCAGTACTTC. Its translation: CASSQQLANQETQYF.